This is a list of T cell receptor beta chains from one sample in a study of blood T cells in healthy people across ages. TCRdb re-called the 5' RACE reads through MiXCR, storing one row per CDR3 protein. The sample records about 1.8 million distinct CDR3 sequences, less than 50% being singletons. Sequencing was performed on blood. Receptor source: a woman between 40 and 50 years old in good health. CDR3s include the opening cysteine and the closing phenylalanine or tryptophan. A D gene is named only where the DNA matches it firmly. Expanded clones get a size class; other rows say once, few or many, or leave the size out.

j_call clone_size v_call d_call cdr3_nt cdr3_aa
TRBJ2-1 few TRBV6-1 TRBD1 TGTGCCAGCAGCTGGAATTCCGGGACAGGGATGGACAATGAGCAGTTCTTC CASSWNSGTGMDNEQFF
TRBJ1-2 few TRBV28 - TGTGCCAGCACCCTACCCAGGGGCTCTGGCTACACCTTC CASTLPRGSGYTF
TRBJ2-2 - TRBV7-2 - TGTGCCAGCAGCTTGGTGCGGGGTGAGACCGGGGAGCTGTTTTTT CASSLVRGETGELFF
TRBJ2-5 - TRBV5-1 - TGCGCCAGCAGGACAGTCCAAGAGACCCGGTACTTC CASRTVQETRYF
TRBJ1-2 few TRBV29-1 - TGCAGCGATTGGAAAAGTGGGGCTGGCTACACCTTC CSDWKSGAGYTF
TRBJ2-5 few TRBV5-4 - TGTGCCAGCAGCTCAGGGGGACTCGCGAATTCTCGTGTGGAGACCCAGTACTTC CASSSGGLANSRVETQYF
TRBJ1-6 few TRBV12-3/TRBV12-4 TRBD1 TGTGCCAGCAGTCCAGGGACAGGGGGTCCACCCCTCCACTTT CASSPGTGGPPLHF
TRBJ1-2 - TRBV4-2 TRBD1 TGTGCCTGCAGCCAAGATCGGGGGGGACAGGGGTTTGGCTACACCTTC CACSQDRGGQGFGYTF
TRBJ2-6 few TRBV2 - TGTGCCAGCTTTACCACCGATCCCTCTGGGGCCAACGTCCTGACTTTC CASFTTDPSGANVLTF
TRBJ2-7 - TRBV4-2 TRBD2 TGTGCCAGCAGCCCTCGACTAGCGGGGGGGCAACAAACAGTCTACGAGCAGTACTTC CASSPRLAGGQQTVYEQYF
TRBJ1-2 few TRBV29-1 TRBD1 TGCAGCGTTGGACGGGACAGGGGTTACGATGGCTACACCTTC CSVGRDRGYDGYTF
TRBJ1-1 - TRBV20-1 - TGCAGTGCTAGCAGGCAGGGTGTTGGAGAAGCTTTCTTT CSASRQGVGEAFF
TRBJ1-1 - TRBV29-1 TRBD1 TGCAGCGTCTCCCGCGGACAGGAGAACACTGAAGCTTTCTTT CSVSRGQENTEAFF
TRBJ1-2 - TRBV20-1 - TGCAGTGCTAGTTCGGGTCTAAACTATGGCTACACCTTC CSASSGLNYGYTF
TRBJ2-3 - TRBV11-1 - TGTGCCAGCCAGCGGACCTGGGGGCGGGATACGCAGTATTTT CASQRTWGRDTQYF
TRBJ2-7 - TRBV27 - TGTGCCAGCAGTTTTCGTTTTGGTCCGGGTGCCTCCTACGAGCAGTACTTC CASSFRFGPGASYEQYF
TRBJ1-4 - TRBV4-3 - TGCGCCAGCAGCCCGTCCGGGGCAAAAAATGAAAAACTGTTTTTT CASSPSGAKNEKLFF
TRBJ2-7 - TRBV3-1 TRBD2 TGTGCCAGCAGCTTAGATCCGGGAGGGCCTTACGAGCAGTACTTC CASSLDPGGPYEQYF
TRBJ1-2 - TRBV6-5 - TGTGCCAGCAGTTACTCGATAGAAAACTATGGCTACACCTTC CASSYSIENYGYTF
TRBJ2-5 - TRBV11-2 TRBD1 TGTGCCAGCAGCCTACTAGGACAGGGAGTAGAGACCCAGTACTTC CASSLLGQGVETQYF
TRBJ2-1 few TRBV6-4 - TGTGCCAGCTCCAGCTCAAGGAGGAATGAGCAGTTCTTC CASSSSRRNEQFF
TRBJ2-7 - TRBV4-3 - TGCGCCAGCAGCCAAGTCGAGGGGGGAAACTACGAGCAGTACTTC CASSQVEGGNYEQYF
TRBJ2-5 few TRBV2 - TGTGCCAGCAAAGACGACGGGGAGACCCAGTACTTC CASKDDGETQYF
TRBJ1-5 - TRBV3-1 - TGTGCCAGCCAGAGGGCAGTAGGTCAGCCCCAGCATTTT CASQRAVGQPQHF
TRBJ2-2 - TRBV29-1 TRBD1 TGCAGCGTTGAAAGGCAGGGGGTGGACACCGGGGAGCTGTTTTTT CSVERQGVDTGELFF
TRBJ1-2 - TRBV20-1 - TGCAGTGCCAGCGGTGGGGCACACAACTATGGCTACACCTTC CSASGGAHNYGYTF
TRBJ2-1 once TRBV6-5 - TGTGCCAGCAGTTACACCGCGGGGGCGGGACCCGGGTTCTTC CASSYTAGAGPGFF
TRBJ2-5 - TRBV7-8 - TGTGCCAGCAGCTTATTTGAGGGGGACTGGGGTTGGGGAGAGACCCAGTACTTC CASSLFEGDWGWGETQYF
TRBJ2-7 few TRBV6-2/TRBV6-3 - TGTGCCAGCAGTTACTTCGGAGACGAGCAGTACTTC CASSYFGDEQYF
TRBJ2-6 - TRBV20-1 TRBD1 TGCAGTGCTAGAGGAACTCCGGGACAGATCCTCTCTGGGGCCAACGTCCTGACTTTC CSARGTPGQILSGANVLTF
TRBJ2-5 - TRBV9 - TGTGCCAGCAGCGCTACACGAGGGGAGACCCAGTACTTC CASSATRGETQYF
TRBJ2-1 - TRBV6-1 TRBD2 TGTGCCAGCAATACGGGACTAGCGGGGGGCAACTCCTACAATGAGCAGTTCTTC CASNTGLAGGNSYNEQFF
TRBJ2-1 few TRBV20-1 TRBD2 TGCAGTGCTCGGACTAGCGGGGGGGCTGTTGAGCAGTTCTTC CSARTSGGAVEQFF
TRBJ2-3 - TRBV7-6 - TGTGCCAGCAGCCACCCGGAGGGGGTCACAGATACGCAGTATTTT CASSHPEGVTDTQYF
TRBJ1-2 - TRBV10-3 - TGTGCCATCAGTGAACCCGGGGGTGTCGTCGAACGAAGGGGCTACACCTTC CAISEPGGVVERRGYTF
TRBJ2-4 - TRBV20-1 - TGCAGTGCTAGAGAGGGGTCGGGTCAGTACTTC CSAREGSGQYF
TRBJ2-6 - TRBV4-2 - TGTGCCAGCAGCCAAGGATGGGGGGGCCTTACAGGGTTCCCCTCTGGGGCCAACGTCCTGACTTTC CASSQGWGGLTGFPSGANVLTF
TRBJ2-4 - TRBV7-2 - TGTGCCAGCAGCTTAGCGCCAGGGCTGAACAGTCAGTACTTC CASSLAPGLNSQYF
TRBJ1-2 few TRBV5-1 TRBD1 TGCGCCAGCAACCCTACGGGACAGGGGGCCGCTAACTATGGCTACACCTTC CASNPTGQGAANYGYTF
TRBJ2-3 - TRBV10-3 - TGTGCCATCGCCCGGGCAGGGAGTACAGATACGCAGTATTTT CAIARAGSTDTQYF
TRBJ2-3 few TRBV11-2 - TGTGCCAGCAGCTCGGCCATCGTTGGCACAGATACGCAGTATTTT CASSSAIVGTDTQYF
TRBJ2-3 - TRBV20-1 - TGCAGTCCGGATATGGGGATGACAGATACGCAGTATTTT CSPDMGMTDTQYF
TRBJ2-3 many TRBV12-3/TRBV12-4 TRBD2 TGTGCCAGCAGTTTAAGGCGGGGGGGGAACACAGATACGCAGTATTTT CASSLRRGGNTDTQYF
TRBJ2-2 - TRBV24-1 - TGTGCCACCAGTTTGGCGGGGAGCACCGGGGAGCTGTTTTTT CATSLAGSTGELFF
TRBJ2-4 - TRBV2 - TGTGCCACAACCGGGGGCCGGAGTGACATTCAGTACTTC CATTGGRSDIQYF
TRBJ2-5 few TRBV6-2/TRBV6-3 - TGTGCCAGCAGTTACGCGAAGACAGGGAAGGAACGGGAGGAGACCCAGTACTTC CASSYAKTGKEREETQYF
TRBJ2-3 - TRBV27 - TGTGCCAGCAGCCCAAAACACTTGGATACGCAGTATTTT CASSPKHLDTQYF
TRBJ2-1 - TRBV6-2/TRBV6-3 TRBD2 TGTGCCAGCAGTTACGTTCGAGGACTAGCGGGTTCCTACAATGAGCAGTTCTTC CASSYVRGLAGSYNEQFF
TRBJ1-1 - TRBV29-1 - TGCAGCGTTACCGAGAACACTGAAGCTTTCTTT CSVTENTEAFF
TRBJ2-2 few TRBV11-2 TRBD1 TGTGCCAGCAGCCCTGGGACAGGATCGTTCGGGGAGCTGTTTTTT CASSPGTGSFGELFF
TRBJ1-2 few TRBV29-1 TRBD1 TGCAGCGTTGAAGAGAGGAACAGGGGAAACTATGGCTACACCTTC CSVEERNRGNYGYTF